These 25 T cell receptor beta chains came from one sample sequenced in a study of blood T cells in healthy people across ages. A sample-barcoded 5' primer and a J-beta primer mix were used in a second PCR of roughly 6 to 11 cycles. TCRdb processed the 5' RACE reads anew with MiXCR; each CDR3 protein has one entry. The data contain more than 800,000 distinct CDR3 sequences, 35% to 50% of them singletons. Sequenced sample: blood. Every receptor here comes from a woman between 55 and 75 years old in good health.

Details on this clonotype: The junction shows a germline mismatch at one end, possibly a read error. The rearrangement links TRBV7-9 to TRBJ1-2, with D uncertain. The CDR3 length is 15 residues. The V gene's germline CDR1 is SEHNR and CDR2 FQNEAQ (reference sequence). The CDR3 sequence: CASGLSSGIREGYTF. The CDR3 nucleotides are TGTGCCAGCGGCTTAAGTAGTGGCATAAGAGAGGGCTACACCTTC.

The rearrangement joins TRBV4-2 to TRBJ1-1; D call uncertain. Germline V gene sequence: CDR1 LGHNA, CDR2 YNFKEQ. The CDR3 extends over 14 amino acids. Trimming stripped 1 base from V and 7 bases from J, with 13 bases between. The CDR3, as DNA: TGTGCCAGCAGCCAAGCCGAGGTGATGCATGAAGCTTTCTTT. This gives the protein CASSQAEVMHEAFF.

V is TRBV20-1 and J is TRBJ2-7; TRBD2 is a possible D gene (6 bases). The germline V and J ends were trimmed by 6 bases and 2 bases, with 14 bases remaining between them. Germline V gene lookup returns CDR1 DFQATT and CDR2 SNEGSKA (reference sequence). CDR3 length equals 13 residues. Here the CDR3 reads CSAEGSRTYEQYF. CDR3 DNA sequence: TGCAGTGCGGAGGGATCTCGAACCTACGAGCAGTACTTC.

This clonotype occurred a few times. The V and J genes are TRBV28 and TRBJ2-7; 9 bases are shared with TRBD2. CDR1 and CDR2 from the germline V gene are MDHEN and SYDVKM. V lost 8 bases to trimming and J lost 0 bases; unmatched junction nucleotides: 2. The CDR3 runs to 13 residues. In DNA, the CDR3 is TGTGCCAGCGAGCGGGAGGTCTCCTACGAGCAGTACTTC. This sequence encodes CASEREVSYEQYF.

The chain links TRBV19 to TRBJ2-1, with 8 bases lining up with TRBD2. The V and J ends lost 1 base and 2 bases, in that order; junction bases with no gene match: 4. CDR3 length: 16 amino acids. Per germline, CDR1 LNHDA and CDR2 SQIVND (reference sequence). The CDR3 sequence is CASSIVSGSAYNEQFF. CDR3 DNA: TGTGCCAGTAGTATAGTAAGCGGGAGTGCCTACAATGAGCAGTTCTTC. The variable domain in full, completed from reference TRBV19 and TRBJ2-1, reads DGGITQSPKYLFRKEGQNVTLSCEQNLNHDAMYWYRQDPGQGLRLIYYSQIVNDFQKGDIAEGYSVSREKKESFPLTVTSAQKNPTAFYLCASSIVSGSAYNEQFFGPGTRLTVL.

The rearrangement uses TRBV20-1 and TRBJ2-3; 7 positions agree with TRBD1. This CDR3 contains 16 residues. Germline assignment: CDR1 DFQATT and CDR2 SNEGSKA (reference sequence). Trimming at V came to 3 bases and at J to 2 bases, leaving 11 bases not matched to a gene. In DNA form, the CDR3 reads TGCAGTGCTAGTTTTTGGGACAGAGAATTCACAGATACGCAGTATTTT. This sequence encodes CSASFWDREFTDTQYF.

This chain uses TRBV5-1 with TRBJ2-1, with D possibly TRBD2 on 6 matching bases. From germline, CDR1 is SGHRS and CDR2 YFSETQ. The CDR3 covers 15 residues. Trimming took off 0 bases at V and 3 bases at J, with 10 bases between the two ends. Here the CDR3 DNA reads TGCGCCAGCAGCTTGGAGGTGGGACTCTACAATGAGCAGTTCTTC. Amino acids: CASSLEVGLYNEQFF.

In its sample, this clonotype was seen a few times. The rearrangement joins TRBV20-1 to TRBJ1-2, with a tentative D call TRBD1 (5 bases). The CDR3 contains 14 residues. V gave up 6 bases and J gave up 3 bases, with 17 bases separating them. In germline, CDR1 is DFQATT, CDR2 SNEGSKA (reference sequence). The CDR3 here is CSAPQVRGDYGYTF. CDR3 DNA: TGCAGTGCCCCACAAGTTAGGGGCGACTATGGCTACACCTTC.

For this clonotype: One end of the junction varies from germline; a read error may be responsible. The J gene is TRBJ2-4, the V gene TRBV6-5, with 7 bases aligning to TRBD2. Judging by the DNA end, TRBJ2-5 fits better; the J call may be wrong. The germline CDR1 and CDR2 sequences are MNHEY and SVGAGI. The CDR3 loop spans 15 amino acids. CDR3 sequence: CASSWIGTIQATQYF. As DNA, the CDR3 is TGTGCCAGCAGTTGGATCGGGACTATCCAAGCGACCCAGTACTTC.

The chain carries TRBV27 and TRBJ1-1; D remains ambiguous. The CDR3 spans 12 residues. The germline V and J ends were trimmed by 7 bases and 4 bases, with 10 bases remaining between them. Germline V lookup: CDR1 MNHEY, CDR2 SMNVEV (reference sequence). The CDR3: CASIKGATEAFF. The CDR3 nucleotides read TGTGCCAGCATTAAAGGAGCCACTGAAGCTTTCTTT.

The CDR3 DNA reads TGCGCCAGCAGCCCGGACAGCGATCAGCCCCAGCATTTT. Protein product: CASSPDSDQPQHF. The chain employs TRBV5-1 and TRBJ1-5; D might be TRBD1 (6 bases). The length of the CDR3 is 13 residues. With 4 bases removed from V and 5 bases from J, the gap between germline ends came to 10 bases. Germline values: CDR1 SGHRS, CDR2 YFSETQ.

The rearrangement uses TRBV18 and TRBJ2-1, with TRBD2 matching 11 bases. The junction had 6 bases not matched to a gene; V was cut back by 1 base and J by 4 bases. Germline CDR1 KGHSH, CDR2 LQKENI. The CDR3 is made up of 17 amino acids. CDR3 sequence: CASSPRLAGGKYNEQFF. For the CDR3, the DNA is TGTGCCAGCTCACCACGGCTAGCGGGAGGCAAATACAATGAGCAGTTCTTC.

In nucleotides, the CDR3 is TGTGCCAGCAGCCTTATAGCGGGGGGCGGCGAGCAGTACTTC. Encoded protein: CASSLIAGGGEQYF. The chain carries TRBV28 and TRBJ2-5; TRBD2 matches 10 bases. The assigned J gene may be wrong: the sequence end matches TRBJ2-7 better. The CDR3 has 14 residues. Looked up from germline, CDR1 is MDHEN and CDR2 is SYDVKM.

The CDR3 is CSVGTDSGGGTQYF. CDR3 nucleotides: TGCAGTGTCGGGACAGACAGCGGGGGAGGGACCCAGTACTTC. This sequence joins TRBV20-1 and TRBJ2-5; possible D gene TRBD2, 8 bases. The ends were cut back, 7 bases at V and 7 bases at J, with 22 bases in the middle. There are 14 residues in the CDR3. Germline lookup yields CDR1 DFQATT and CDR2 SNEGSKA (reference sequence).

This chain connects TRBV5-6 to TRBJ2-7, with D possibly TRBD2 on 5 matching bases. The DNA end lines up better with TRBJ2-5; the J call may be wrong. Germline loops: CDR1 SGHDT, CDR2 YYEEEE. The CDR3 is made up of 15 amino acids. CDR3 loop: CASSLGPRGGETQYF. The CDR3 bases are TGTGCCAGCAGCTTAGGGCCTCGCGGAGGAGAGACCCAGTACTTC.

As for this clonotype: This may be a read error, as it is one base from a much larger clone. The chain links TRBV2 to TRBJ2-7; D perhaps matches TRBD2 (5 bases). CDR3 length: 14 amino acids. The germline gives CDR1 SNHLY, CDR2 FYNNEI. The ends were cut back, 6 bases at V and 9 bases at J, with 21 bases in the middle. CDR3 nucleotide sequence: TGTGCCAGCAGAACCGGGATCAGGAGTTTTGGGCAGTACTTC. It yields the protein CASRTGIRSFGQYF.

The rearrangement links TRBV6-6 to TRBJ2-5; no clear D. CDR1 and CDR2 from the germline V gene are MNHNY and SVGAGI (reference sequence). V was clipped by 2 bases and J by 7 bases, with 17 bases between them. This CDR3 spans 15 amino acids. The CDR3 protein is CASSYECPSPGTQYF. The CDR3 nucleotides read TGTGCCAGCAGTTACGAGTGTCCATCCCCGGGGACCCAGTACTTC.

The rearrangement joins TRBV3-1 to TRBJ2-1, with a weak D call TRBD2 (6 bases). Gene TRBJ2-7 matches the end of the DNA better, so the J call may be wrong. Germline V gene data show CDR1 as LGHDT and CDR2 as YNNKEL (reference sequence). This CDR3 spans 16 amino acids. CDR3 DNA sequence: TGTGCCAGCAGCCAAGAGCCGGACTACCCCTACAATGAGCAGTACTTC. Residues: CASSQEPDYPYNEQYF.

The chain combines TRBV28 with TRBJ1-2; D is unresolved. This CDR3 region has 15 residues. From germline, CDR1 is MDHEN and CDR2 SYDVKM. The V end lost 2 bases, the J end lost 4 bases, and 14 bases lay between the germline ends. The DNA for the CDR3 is TGTGCCAGCAGTTTAGGTGCAATGAGAGTCTATGGCTACACCTTC. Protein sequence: CASSLGAMRVYGYTF.

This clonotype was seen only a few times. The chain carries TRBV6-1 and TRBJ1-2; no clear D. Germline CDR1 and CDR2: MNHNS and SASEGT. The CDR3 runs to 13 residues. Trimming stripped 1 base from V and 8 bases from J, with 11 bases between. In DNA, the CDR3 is TGTGCCAGCAGTGAAGTGGACGAAACGGGCTACACCTTC. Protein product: CASSEVDETGYTF.

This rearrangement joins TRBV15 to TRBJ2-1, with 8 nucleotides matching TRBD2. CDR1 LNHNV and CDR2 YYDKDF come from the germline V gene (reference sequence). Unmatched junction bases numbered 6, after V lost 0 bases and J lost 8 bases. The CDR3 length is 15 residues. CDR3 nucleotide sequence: TGTGCCACCAGCAGAGATCTGGGACTAGTGGATGAGCAGTTCTTC. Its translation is CATSRDLGLVDEQFF.

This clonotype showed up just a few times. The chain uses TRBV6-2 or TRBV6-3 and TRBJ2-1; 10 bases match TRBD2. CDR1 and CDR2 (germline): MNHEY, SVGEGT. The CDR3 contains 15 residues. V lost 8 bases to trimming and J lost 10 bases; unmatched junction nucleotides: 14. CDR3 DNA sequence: TGTGCCAGCCCTATAGCCCCCGGACTAGCGGAGGAGCAGTTCTTC. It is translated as CASPIAPGLAEEQFF.

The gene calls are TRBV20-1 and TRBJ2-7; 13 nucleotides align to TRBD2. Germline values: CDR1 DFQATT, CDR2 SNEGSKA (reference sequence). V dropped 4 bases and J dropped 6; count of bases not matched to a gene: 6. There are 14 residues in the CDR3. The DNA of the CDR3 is TGCAGTGCTACCCGGGGACTAGCGGGGCGCGAGCAGTACTTC. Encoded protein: CSATRGLAGREQYF.

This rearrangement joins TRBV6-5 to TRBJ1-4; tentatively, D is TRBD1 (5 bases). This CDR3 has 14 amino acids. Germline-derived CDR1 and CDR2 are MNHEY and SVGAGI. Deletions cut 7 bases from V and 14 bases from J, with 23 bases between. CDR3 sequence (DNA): TGTGCCAGCACCTACCGGCAGGGCTCAGGTGGGCTGTTTTTT. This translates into CASTYRQGSGGLFF.

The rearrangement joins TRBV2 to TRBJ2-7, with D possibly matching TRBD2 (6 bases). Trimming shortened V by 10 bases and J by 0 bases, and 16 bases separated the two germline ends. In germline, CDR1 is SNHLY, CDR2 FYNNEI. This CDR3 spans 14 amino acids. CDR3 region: CAITRDGGSYEQYF. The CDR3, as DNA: TGTGCCATCACGCGGGATGGTGGCTCCTACGAGCAGTACTTC.